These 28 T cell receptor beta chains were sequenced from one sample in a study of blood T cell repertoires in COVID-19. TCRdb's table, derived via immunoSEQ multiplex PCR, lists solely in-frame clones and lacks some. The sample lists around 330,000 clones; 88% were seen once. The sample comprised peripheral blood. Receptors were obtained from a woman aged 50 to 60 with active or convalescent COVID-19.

CDR3 in amino acids: CASSLNGRGSNQPQHF. The CDR3 coding sequence is TGTGCCAGCAGCTTAAATGGTCGGGGTAGTAATCAGCCCCAGCATTTT. J is TRBJ1-5 and V is TRBV7-2; no firm D call. The V gene's germline CDR1 is SGHTA and CDR2 FQGNSA. The CDR3 covers 16 residues. The V end lost 2 bases, the J end lost 4 bases, and 15 bases lay between the germline ends.

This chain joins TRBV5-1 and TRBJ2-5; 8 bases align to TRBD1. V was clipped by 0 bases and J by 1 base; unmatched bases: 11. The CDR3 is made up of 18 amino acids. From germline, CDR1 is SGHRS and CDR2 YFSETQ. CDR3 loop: CASSLARPGTGLQETQYF. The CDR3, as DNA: TGCGCCAGCAGCTTGGCCCGTCCCGGGACAGGTCTCCAAGAGACCCAGTACTTC. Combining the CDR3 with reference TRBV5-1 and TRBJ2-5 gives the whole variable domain KAGVTQTPRYLIKTRGQQVTLSCSPISGHRSVSWYQQTPGQGLQFLFEYFSETQRNKGNFPGRFSGRQFSNSRSEMNVSTLELGDSALYLCASSLARPGTGLQETQYFGPGTRLLVL.

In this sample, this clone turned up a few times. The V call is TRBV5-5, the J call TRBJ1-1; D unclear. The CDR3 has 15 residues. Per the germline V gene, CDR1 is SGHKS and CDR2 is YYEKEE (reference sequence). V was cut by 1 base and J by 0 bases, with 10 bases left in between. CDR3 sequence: CASSLSAGMNTEAFF. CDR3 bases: TGTGCCAGCAGCTTGTCGGCGGGGATGAACACTGAAGCTTTCTTT.

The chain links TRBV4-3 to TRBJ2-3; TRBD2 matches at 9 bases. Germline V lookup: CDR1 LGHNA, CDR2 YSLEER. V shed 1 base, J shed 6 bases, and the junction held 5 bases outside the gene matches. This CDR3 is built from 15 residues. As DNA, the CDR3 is TGCGCCAGCAGCCAAGGGGGACTAGCATATGATACGCAGTATTTT. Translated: CASSQGGLAYDTQYF.

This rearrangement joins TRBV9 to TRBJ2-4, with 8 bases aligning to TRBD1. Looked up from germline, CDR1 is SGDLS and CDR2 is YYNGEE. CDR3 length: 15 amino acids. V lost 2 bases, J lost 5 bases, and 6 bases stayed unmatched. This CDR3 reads CASSVQDRAENIQYF. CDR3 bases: TGTGCCAGCAGCGTCCAGGACAGGGCGGAAAACATTCAGTACTTC.

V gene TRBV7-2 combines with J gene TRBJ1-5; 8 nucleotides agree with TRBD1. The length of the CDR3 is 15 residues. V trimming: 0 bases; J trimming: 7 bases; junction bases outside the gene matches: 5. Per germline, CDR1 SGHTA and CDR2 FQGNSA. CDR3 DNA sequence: TGTGCCAGCAGCTTAGCGCAGGGGGCAGAACAGCCCCAGCATTTT. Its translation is CASSLAQGAEQPQHF.

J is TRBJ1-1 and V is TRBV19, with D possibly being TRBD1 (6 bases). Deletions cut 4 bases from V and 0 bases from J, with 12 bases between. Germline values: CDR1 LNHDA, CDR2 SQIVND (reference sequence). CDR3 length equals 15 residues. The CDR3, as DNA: TGTGCCAGTAGTAGTCGACAGGATATGAACACTGAAGCTTTCTTT. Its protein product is CASSSRQDMNTEAFF.

DNA for the CDR3: TGTGCCTGGAGTTCAGGACAGGGGCTTTTCAAAGATACGCAGTATTTT. This codes for CAWSSGQGLFKDTQYF. The V call is TRBV30, the J call TRBJ2-3; TRBD1 agrees at 9 bases. Trimming took 2 bases from V and 5 from J; bases not matched to a gene: 11. CDR1 GTSNPN and CDR2 SVGIG come from the germline V gene (reference sequence). This CDR3 is 16 amino acids long.

CDR3: CATVNRVSGRAGEQFF. CDR3 in DNA: TGTGCCACCGTTAATCGGGTTAGCGGGAGGGCCGGTGAGCAGTTCTTC. The chain is built from TRBV28 and TRBJ2-1; 11 positions match TRBD2. V was pared by 10 bases and J by 9 bases, with 17 bases of the junction left unmatched. Germline V gene sequence: CDR1 MDHEN, CDR2 SYDVKM. The CDR3 is made up of 16 amino acids.

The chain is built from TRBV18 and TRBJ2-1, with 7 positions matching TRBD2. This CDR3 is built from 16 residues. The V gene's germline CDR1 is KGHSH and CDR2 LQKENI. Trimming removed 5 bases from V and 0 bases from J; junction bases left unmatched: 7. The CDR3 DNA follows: TGTGCCAGCTCAAAAAACGGGGGGATCTCCTACAATGAGCAGTTCTTC. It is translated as CASSKNGGISYNEQFF.

The CDR3 coding sequence is TGCGCCAGCAGGGCGGGACAGGGGGCCACTACTAACACTGAAGCTTTCTTT. Its translation: CASRAGQGATTNTEAFF. The genes are TRBV5-1 and TRBJ1-1; the match to TRBD1 covers 12 bases. The germline V gene has CDR1 SGHRS and CDR2 YFSETQ. The V segment lost 5 bases and the J segment 2 bases; nucleotides outside the gene matches: 10. This CDR3 has 17 amino acids.

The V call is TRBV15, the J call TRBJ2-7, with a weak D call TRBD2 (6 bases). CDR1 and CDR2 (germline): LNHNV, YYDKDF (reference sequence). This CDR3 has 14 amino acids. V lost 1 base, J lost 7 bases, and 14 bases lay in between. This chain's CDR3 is CATSRVGGLEEQYF. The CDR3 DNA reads TGTGCCACCAGCAGAGTGGGGGGTTTGGAGGAGCAGTACTTC.

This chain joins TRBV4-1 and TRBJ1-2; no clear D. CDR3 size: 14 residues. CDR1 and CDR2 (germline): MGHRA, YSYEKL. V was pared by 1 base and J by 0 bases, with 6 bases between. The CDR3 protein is CASSQGSANYGYTF. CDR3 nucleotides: TGCGCCAGCAGCCAAGGTTCAGCTAACTATGGCTACACCTTC.

CDR3 amino acids: CASSLETGTNSPLHF. In DNA form, the CDR3 reads TGTGCCAGCAGCTTGGAGACAGGGACCAATTCACCCCTCCACTTT. The rearrangement uses TRBV7-6 and TRBJ1-6; 7 bases align to TRBD1. V trimming: 3 bases; J trimming: 7 bases; junction bases outside the gene matches: 6. The CDR3 is 15 residues long. Germline V gene lookup returns CDR1 SGHVS and CDR2 FNYEAQ.

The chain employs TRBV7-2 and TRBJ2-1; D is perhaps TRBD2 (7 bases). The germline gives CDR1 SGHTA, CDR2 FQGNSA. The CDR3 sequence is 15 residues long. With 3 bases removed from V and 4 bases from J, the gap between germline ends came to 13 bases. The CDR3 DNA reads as TGTGCCAGCAGCTTTAGGGGGGGGACGTACAATGAGCAGTTCTTC. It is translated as CASSFRGGTYNEQFF.

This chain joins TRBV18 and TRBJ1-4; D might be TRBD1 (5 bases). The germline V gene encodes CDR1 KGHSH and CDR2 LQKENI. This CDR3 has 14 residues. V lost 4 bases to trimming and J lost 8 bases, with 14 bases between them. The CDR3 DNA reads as TGTGCCAGCTCACGGGACTCCACGGAAGAAAAACTGTTTTTT. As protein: CASSRDSTEEKLFF.

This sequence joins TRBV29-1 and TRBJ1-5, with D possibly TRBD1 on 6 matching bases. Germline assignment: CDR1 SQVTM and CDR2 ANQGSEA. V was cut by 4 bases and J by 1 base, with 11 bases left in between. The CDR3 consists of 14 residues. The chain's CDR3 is CSVGGGSSNQPQHF. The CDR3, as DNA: TGCAGCGTTGGGGGGGGCAGCAGCAATCAGCCCCAGCATTTT. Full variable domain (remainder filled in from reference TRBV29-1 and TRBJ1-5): SAVISQKPSRDICQRGTSLTIQCQVDSQVTMMFWYRQQPGQSLTLIATANQGSEATYESGFVIDKFPISRPNLTFSTLTVSNMSPEDSSIYLCSVGGGSSNQPQHFGDGTRLSIL.

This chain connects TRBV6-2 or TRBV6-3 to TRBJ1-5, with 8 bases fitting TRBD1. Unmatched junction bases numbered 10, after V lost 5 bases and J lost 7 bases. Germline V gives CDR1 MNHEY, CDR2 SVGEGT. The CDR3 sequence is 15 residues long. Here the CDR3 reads CASSTRTGPSQPQHF. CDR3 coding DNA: TGTGCCAGCAGTACAAGGACAGGGCCCTCACAGCCCCAGCATTTT.

The CDR3 is CASGRGSTDTQYF. As DNA, the CDR3 is TGTGCCAGCGGAAGAGGGAGCACAGATACGCAGTATTTT. This rearrangement joins TRBV5-4 to TRBJ2-3, with D possibly matching TRBD2 (5 bases). V lost 7 bases to trimming and J lost 0 bases, with 9 bases between them. This CDR3 contains 13 residues. The germline V gene encodes CDR1 SGHNT and CDR2 YYREEE (reference sequence).

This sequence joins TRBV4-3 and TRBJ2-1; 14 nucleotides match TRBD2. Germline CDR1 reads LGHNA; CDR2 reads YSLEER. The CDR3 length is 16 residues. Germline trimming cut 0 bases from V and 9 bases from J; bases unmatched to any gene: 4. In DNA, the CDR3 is TGCGCCAGCAGCCAAGAGACTAGCGGGAGGGCCGGTGAGCAGTTCTTC. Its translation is CASSQETSGRAGEQFF.

CDR3 DNA: TGTGCCAGCAGTGAAGTATGGCTAGCGGTCGCAGATACGCAGTATTTT. Translated: CASSEVWLAVADTQYF. The V and J genes are TRBV6-1 and TRBJ2-3, with TRBD2 matching over 7 bases. Germline V gene lookup returns CDR1 MNHNS and CDR2 SASEGT. The CDR3 is made up of 16 amino acids. The J segment lost 4 bases and the V segment lost 1 base, leaving 8 bases of the junction unmatched.

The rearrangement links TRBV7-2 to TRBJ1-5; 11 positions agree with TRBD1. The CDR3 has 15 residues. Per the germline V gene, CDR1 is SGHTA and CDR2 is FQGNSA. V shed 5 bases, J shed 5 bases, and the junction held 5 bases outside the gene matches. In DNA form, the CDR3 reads TGTGCCAGCAGCCCCCGGACAGGGGGCGATCAGCCCCAGCATTTT. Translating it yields CASSPRTGGDQPQHF.

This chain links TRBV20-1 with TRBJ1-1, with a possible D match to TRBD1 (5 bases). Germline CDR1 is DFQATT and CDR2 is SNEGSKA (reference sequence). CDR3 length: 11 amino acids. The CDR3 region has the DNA TGCGCGGGGACGGAAAACACTGAAGCTTTCTTT. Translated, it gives CAGTENTEAFF.

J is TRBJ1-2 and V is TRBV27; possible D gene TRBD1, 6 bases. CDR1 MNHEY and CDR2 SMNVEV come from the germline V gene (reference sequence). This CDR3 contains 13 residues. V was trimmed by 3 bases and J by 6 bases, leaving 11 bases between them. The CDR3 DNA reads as TGTGCCAGCAGTTTCGGGGGGGCCAATGGCTACACCTTC. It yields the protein CASSFGGANGYTF.

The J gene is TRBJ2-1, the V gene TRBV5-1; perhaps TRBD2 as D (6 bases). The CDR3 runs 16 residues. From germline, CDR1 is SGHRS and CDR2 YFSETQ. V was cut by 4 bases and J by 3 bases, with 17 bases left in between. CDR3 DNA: TGCGCCAGCAGCGCAAACACCGGGACTCTCTACAATGAGCAGTTCTTC. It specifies CASSANTGTLYNEQFF.

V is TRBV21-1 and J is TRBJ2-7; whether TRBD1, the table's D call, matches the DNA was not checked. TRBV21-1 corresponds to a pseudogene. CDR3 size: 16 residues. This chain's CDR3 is CASSKEKGAGPYEQYF. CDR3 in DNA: TGTGCCAGCAGCAAAGAGAAAGGGGCAGGGCCCTACGAGCAGTACTTC.

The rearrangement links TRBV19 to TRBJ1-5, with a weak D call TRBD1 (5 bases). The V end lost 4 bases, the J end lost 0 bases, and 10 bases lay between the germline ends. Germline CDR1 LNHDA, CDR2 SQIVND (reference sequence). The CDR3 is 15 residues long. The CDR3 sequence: CASSTGGDSNQPQHF. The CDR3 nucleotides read TGTGCCAGTAGTACCGGGGGAGATAGCAATCAGCCCCAGCATTTT. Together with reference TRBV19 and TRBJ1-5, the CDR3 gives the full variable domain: DGGITQSPKYLFRKEGQNVTLSCEQNLNHDAMYWYRQDPGQGLRLIYYSQIVNDFQKGDIAEGYSVSREKKESFPLTVTSAQKNPTAFYLCASSTGGDSNQPQHFGDGTRLSIL.

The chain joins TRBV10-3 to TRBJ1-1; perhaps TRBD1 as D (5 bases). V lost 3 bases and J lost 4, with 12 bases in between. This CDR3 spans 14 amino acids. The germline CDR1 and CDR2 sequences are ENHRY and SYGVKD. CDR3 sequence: CAISDRAETTEAFF. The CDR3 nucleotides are TGTGCCATCAGTGACAGGGCGGAAACCACTGAAGCTTTCTTT.